The text below deals with one T cell receptor beta chain. Its antigen has not been determined. Within one base of it there is no much larger clone, and no base qualities were kept. The CDR3 sequence holds 14 residues, the cysteine and phenylalanine included. Only the CDR3 part of the read is kept: 42 bases, read in frame from the first base. The germline V gene supplies CDR1 SGHDT and CDR2 YYEEEE. Germline trimming: 0 bases from V, 6 bases from J; junction bases outside gene matches: 3. The record originates from a study of cytomegalovirus exposure and HLA in healthy donors (dated by TCRdb to 2016 to 2017). Some background on the complete study: An earlier analysis of several hundred of the donors reported about 280 Gb of sequence data and around 120 million unique TCR beta sequences obtained from 150 million to 200 million T cells. The later analysis used no new phenotypic data to find candidate immune exposures, relying instead on TCR beta sequences and their occurrence across donors. To decide whether each TCR beta V gene segment behaved as functional or pseudogenic, an earlier analysis of approximately 590 of the donors relied on high-throughput TCR beta sequencing. A later genetic analysis took genome-wide SNP genotypes for about 55% of the 666 donors and used that subset as a discovery cohort. Roughly 320 gigabases of sequencing data and around 90 million unique TCR sequences made up an early release that covered roughly 670 HLA-typed donors. The study aimed to test whether signatures of past pathogen exposure could be identified by cataloging public T cell receptors. Among a few hundred genotyped donors of the cohort, an average of about 240,000 unique TCR beta nucleotide sequences were sequenced per donor, around 20% of them non-productive. In a later analysis, previously published TCR beta repertoires from 550 to 700 donors were re-analyzed and high-resolution HLA genotyping was added so that TCR occurrence patterns could be studied. Typing coverage varied by locus: about 629-630 donors for A, B, C, DRB1 and DQB1; approximately 500 for DQA1; about 570 for DPA1; approximately 470 for DPB1. Besides the first cohort of 666 subjects, a separate validation cohort made up of 120 different subjects was used. All discovery cohort repertoires had been generated using a single sequencing platform. Both class I and class II loci were covered by HLA typing, at four-digit resolution. Because of strong linkage in the cohort, a handful of DR-DQ haplotypes were treated as single units for association and clustering. The study profiled the T cell repertoires of hundreds of subjects by immunosequencing and related them to cytomegalovirus serostatus. Among the 398 genotyped donors, under 90% belonged to the genetic ancestry cluster associated with self-reported Caucasian donors. To predict cytomegalovirus infection status, the study combined high-throughput TCR immunosequencing, statistical association of individual TCRs with disease status, and machine learning. Alongside the repertoire data, information on donor age, sex, ethnicity and CMV serostatus was compiled.

Library preparation was by the immunoSEQ multiplex PCR assay. The multiplex PCR relied on a mix of 60 forward primers for TCR Vbeta segments and 13 reverse primers for TCR Jbeta segments. The CDR3 region of rearranged TCR beta genes was amplified from genomic DNA with a multiplex PCR assay. Amplified TCR beta libraries were sequenced as 87-base-pair reads on the Illumina HiSeq System. The authors' analysis ran thus. A later analysis tallied roughly 76 million unique TCR beta chains across the 700 or so repertoires, and about 10 million of those chains were shared by two or more donors. To remove PCR and sequencing errors, raw reads were error-corrected and collapsed into unique sequences using a nearest-neighbor algorithm that merged closely related sequences. CDR3 sequences were aligned to IMGT reference sequences to assign V, D and J gene segments. For a sequence to be retained, a match of at least six nucleotides to both a V gene segment and a J gene segment was required. A rearrangement counted as productive if the CDR3 had no stop codons and remained in frame with V and J, and every other rearrangement counted as non-productive. Following IMGT convention, CDR3 was defined as the stretch from the second conserved V-encoded cysteine to the conserved J-encoded phenylalanine. In an earlier analysis of around 540 of the donors, sequences lacking an unambiguous match to a single V gene segment were excluded. In an earlier analysis of 587 of the donors, V segments were called functional above 56.7% productive rearrangements and were called segregating when the between-donor standard deviation exceeded 5%. A statistical classification framework was developed to diagnose cytomegalovirus status using the catalog of TCR beta chain sequences. A later analysis assigned V and J genes by comparing TCR nucleotide sequences with IMGT/GENE-DB human TR gene sequences. A later analysis assigned CDR3 sequences and most-parsimonious VDJ recombination scenarios with the TCRdist pipeline. In a later analysis, each TCR beta chain was defined by its CDR3 amino acid sequence together with its V-gene family, and reads lacking a unique V-gene family were excluded. In a later analysis, 450 to 600 highly shared, low-generation-probability nucleotide sequences were removed to address suspected cross-contamination and a sequencing artifact. For each public chain, a later analysis derived a clonal expansion index from normalized ranks of inferred template counts within each repertoire. In a later analysis, generation probabilities were computed using a VDJ recombination model fitted to out-of-frame rearrangements, and the results were checked against IGoR. A later analysis scored TCR-TCR, TCR-HLA and TCR-CMV co-occurrence with hypergeometric tests, applying a repertoire-size bias correction to TCR pairs. In a later analysis, false discovery rates were estimated by permuting HLA or CMV assignments 20 times. A later analysis grouped co-occurring TCRs with DBSCAN, adding TCRdist sequence similarity when clustering within HLA-allele-positive subsets. Repertoires with fewer than 30,000 or more than 120,000 public chains, plus five repertoires with anomalous nucleotide sharing, were excluded from co-occurrence clustering. TCRdb took over this immuneACCESS table, retaining in-frame rearrangements with V and J assigned. Such tables are incomplete; in checked studies, under half of the missing clones stem from an unresolved V gene, and the remainder is unexplained. That table is the source of V, J and clone size, and D and trimming were worked out from the DNA. The sample table contains approximately 100,000 clones; only one count was recorded for just under 75% of them. Jointly, the top ten make up around 2% of the sample.

The paper's findings and limits, for the study overall: The 87-base-pair reads could not distinguish some IMGT-functional V segments, including TRBV6-2 and TRBV6-3, so those segments were excluded. According to a later analysis, most CMV-associated TCR beta chains appeared to be HLA-restricted, and the HLA associations seemed to be driven largely by CMV exposure. Broadly in line with IMGT annotations, most TCR beta V segments showed up in productive rearrangements about 87% or about 30% of the time in an earlier analysis of 450 to 750 of the donors. A total of 164 TCR beta chains were listed by the study as associated with cytomegalovirus. Three of the identified cytomegalovirus-associated TCR beta chains were confirmed in vitro to be specific for cytomegalovirus antigens. The sequencing pipeline was judged likely to have produced a cluster of highly shared sequence variants as a technical artifact. Across donors, most TCR sequences were observed very rarely, whereas some public TCRs were present in many individuals. Only TCR beta chains were sequenced in this cohort, and the absence of alpha or paired-chain data limited detectable features. Sequencing depth was assumed to be roughly uniform across donors in the presence/absence analyses, though that assumption may not hold. A further reported finding was that TCR beta sequences accurately predicted the HLA-A and HLA-B alleles for most subjects in the first cohort. The authors suggested that the approach could potentially be generalized to other disease states and immunological phenotypes. Cytomegalovirus status was reported to be diagnosed by the classifier with high specificity and sensitivity in both the original and validation cohorts. Correlated functional status among segregating V segments might be attributable to linkage disequilibrium, but an unknown experimental factor could not be ruled out. In a later genetic analysis, a missense DCLRE1C variant was associated with V-gene and J-gene trimming of TCR beta chains, and the association was replicated in an independent cohort. When HLA alleles, especially DR and DQ, strongly co-occurred, attributing TCR associations to individual alleles was difficult. A later analysis reported that several top co-occurrence clusters appeared linked to parvovirus B19, influenza, CMV and Epstein-Barr virus. Specific HLA alleles were associated with 15,000 to 20,000 TCR beta sequences at a false discovery rate of 0.05 in a later analysis. For the cohort, immune exposure information was limited to CMV serostatus. Because some donors lacked HLA typing at each locus, the association tests relied only on the typed subset. The earlier analysis of a few hundred of the donors excluded approximately 17 rarely observed V segments, including chromosome 9 orphons, because counts were too low. A later analysis found that TCR association rates varied across HLA loci, with DRB1 alleles showing the most associated TCRs and HLA-C alleles the fewest. A later analysis found that HLA-associated TCR beta chains were more clonally expanded and had lower generation probabilities than equally common non-associated chains. A later genetic analysis reported fewer N-insertions in productive TCRs among donors in an Asian-associated ancestry cluster than the approximately 670-donor mean.

The cohort was made up of 666 healthy bone marrow donors. All cohort members were sampled while nominally healthy, although unrecorded immune exposures were likely present. CMV serostatus was positive for more than 250 and negative for about 50% of the roughly 670 cohort members, and was not recorded for this donor. Every donor gave a peripheral blood sample, and the peripheral blood mononuclear cells from that sample were used for TCR beta sequencing. Genomic DNA was extracted from the blood cell samples with the Qiagen DNeasy Blood Extraction Kit. Sequences were obtained from PBMCs. The rearrangement joined TRBV5-6 to TRBJ2-4, and 7 junction bases match TRBD2. This receptor was identified in a human donor in good health. CDR3 region: CASSLAGRGNIQYF. The DNA sequence follows: TGTGCCAGCAGCTTGGCAGGGAGGGGAAACATTCAGTACTTC.